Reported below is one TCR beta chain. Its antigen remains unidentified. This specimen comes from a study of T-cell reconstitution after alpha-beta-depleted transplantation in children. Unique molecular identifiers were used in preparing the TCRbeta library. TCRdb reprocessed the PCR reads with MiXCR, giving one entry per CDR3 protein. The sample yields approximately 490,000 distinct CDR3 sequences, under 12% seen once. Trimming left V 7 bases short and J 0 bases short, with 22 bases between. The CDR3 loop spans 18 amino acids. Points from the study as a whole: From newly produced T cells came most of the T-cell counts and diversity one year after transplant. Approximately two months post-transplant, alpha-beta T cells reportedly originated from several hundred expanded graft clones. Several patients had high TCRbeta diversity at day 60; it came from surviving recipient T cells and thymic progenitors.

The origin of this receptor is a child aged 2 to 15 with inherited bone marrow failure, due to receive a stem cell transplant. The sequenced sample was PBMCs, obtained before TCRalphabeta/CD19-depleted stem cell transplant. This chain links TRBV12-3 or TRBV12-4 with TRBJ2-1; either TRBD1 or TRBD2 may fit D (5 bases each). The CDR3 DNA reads TGTGCCAGCATCCCCCGGGACCAAACCAAAAGCTCCTACAATGAGCAGTTCTTC. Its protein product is CASIPRDQTKSSYNEQFF.